The present TCR beta chain was sequenced within a study of cytomegalovirus exposure and HLA in healthy donors. On the study more broadly: Earlier, approximately 190 million T cells were analyzed, and some 120 million unique TCR beta sequences were found among them.

CDR1 and CDR2 (germline): MGHDK, SYGVNS. V was trimmed by 4 bases and J by 6 bases, leaving 13 bases between them. The CDR3 is made up of 13 amino acids. PCR amplification relied on 60 Vbeta primers (plus 13 Jbeta primers). TCRdb's table, derived via immunoSEQ multiplex PCR, lists solely in-frame clones and lacks some. The sample includes some 150,000 clones, about 79% of them seen just once. Comment on this clone: No antigen is known for it.

Whole-study findings and limits: An Asian-associated ancestry cluster reportedly showed fewer N-insertions than the roughly 670-donor mean in a later analysis.

At sampling all donors were nominally healthy, likely with unrecorded immune exposures. The source material was PBMCs. This sequence originates from a female donor in good health and CMV-seropositive. The chain couples TRBV25-1 to TRBJ2-7; possible D gene TRBD1, 5 bases. The CDR3 reads CASSGDSEIEQYF. The CDR3 DNA follows: TGTGCCAGCAGTGGTGACAGCGAGATCGAGCAGTACTTC.